What follows is one T cell receptor (beta chain) and its context. Which antigen it targets is not known. No base quality information exists; no much larger clone differs at one position. The CDR3 runs 15 amino acids, cysteine and phenylalanine included. Here the CDR3 DNA is all that survives: 45 bases in frame from base 1. V and J are trimmed by 1 base and 5 bases, and the gene matches miss 5 bases of the junction. CDR1 and CDR2 are drawn from the germline V gene: SGHTS, YDEGEE. Receptor amplification or capture employed the immunoSEQ multiplex PCR assay. The table was pulled from immuneACCESS by TCRdb, which kept in-frame rearrangements only. Such tables lose some clones; where checked, under half of the loss comes from unresolved V genes, and the rest has no known cause. The sample table records more than 90,000 clones; around 75% of these occur just once. The top ten hold about 5% of the sample.

In this study, focal radiation therapy paired with CTLA-4 blockade (ipilimumab) was tested in patients who had chemo-refractory metastatic non-small-cell lung cancer. The data originate from a study of radiotherapy plus CTLA-4 blockade in lung cancer (dated by TCRdb to the late 2010s). In the study overall: Among the enrolled patients, 18% had an objective response, and 25% to 35% reached disease control.

General study outcomes and caveats: After treatment with radiotherapy and ipilimumab, TCR clones that originated in tumors expanded in peripheral blood. The strongest predictors of response, as reported, were early dynamic changes in blood T cell clones along with a rise in serum interferon-beta after radiation.

This receptor chain uses TRBV5-8 and TRBJ1-4; 7 middle bases align to TRBD1. The sequence was collected from a human donor with non-small cell lung cancer who had a partial response to radiotherapy plus ipilimumab. Material: peripheral blood, obtained from a patient treated with radiotherapy plus ipilimumab. The bases are TGTGCCAGCAGCTTGTATCAGGGGGGAAATGAAAAACTGTTTTTT. It translates as CASSLYQGGNEKLFF.